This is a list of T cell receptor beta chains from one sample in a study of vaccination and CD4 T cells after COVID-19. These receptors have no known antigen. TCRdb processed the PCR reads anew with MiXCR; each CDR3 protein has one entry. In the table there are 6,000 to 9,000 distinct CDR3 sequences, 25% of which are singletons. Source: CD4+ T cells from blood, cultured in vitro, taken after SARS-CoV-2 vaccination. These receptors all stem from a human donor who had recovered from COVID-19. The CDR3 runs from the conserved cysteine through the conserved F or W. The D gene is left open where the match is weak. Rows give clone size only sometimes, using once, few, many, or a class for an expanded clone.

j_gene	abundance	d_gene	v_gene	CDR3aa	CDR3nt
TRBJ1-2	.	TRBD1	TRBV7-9	CASSLGQGAGGYTF	TGTGCCAGCAGCTTGGGACAGGGGGCAGGTGGCTACACCTTC
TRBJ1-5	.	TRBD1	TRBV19	CASMGTAGRNQPQHF	TGTGCCAGTATGGGGACAGCCGGGCGAAATCAGCCCCAGCATTTT
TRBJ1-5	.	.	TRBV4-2	CASSQDHVNQLQHF	TGTGCCAGCAGCCAAGATCACGTTAATCAGCTCCAGCATTTT
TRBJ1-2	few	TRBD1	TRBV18	CASSPRDSPIYGYTF	TGTGCCAGCTCACCCAGGGACAGTCCTATCTATGGCTACACCTTC
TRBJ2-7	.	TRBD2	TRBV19	CASSSGSWYEQYF	TGTGCCAGTAGTAGCGGGAGCTGGTACGAGCAGTACTTC
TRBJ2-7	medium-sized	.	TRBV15	CATSRDEGRNEYF	TGTGCCACCAGCAGAGATGAAGGGCGGAATGAGTACTTC
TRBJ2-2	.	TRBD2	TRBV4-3	CASSQEEASGLNTGELFF	TGCGCCAGCAGCCAAGAAGAGGCTAGCGGCCTGAACACCGGGGAGCTGTTTTTT
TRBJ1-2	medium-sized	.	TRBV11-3	CASSSRGASGYTF	TGTGCCAGCTCATCTAGGGGGGCGTCGGGCTACACCTTC
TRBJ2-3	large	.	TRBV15	CATSSRLNVDTQYF	TGTGCCACCAGCTCTCGCTTAAATGTAGATACGCAGTATTTT
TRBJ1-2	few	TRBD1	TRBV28	CASSSSLGTGNGYTF	TGTGCCAGCAGTTCGTCTCTCGGGACAGGGAATGGCTACACCTTC
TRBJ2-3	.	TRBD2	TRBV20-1	CSAATSGGTDTQYF	TGCAGTGCAGCGACTAGCGGGGGCACAGATACGCAGTATTTT
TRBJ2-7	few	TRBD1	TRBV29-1	CSVDLTGTGNQYF	TGCAGCGTGGACTTAACCGGGACAGGAAATCAGTACTTC
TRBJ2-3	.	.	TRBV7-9	CASRNGPADTQYF	TGTGCCAGCAGAAATGGACCGGCAGATACGCAGTATTTT
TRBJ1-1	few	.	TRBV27	CASSLYQSTEAFF	TGTGCCAGCAGTTTATACCAGAGCACTGAAGCTTTCTTT
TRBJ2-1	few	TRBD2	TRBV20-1	CSARMREALTFF	TGCAGTGCTAGAATGCGGGAGGCACTGACGTTCTTC
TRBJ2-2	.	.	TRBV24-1	CATSDSRRTLQLFF	TGTGCCACCAGTGATTCTCGACGAACTCTACAGCTGTTTTTT
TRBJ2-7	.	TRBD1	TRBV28	CAAGTGGRYEQYF	TGTGCCGCCGGGACAGGGGGAAGGTACGAGCAGTACTTC
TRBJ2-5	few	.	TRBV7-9	CASSLAFAKETQYF	TGTGCCAGCAGCTTAGCGTTTGCCAAAGAGACCCAGTACTTC
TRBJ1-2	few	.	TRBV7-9	CASSLSPGNYGYTF	TGTGCCAGCAGCTTATCACCAGGGAACTATGGCTACACCTTC
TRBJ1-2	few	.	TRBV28	CASTQAAGSYGYTF	TGTGCCAGCACCCAGGCTGCGGGGTCCTATGGCTACACCTTC
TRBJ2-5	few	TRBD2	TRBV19	CASSGLAAQETQYF	TGTGCCAGTAGTGGACTAGCGGCCCAAGAGACCCAGTACTTC
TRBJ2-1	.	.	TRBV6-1	CATWRGDGEQFF	TGTGCCACCTGGAGGGGGGATGGGGAGCAGTTCTTC
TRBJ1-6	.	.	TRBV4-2	CASSPTDLNSPLHF	TGTGCCAGCAGCCCTACGGACCTGAATTCACCCCTCCACTTT
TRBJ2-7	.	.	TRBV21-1	CASSWDRDEQYF	TGTGCCAGCAGCTGGGACAGGGACGAGCAGTACTTC
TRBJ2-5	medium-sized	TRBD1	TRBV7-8	CASSPTGGWKTQYF	TGTGCCAGCAGCCCTACAGGGGGATGGAAGACCCAGTACTTC
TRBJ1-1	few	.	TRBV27	CASKGVTGPEHEAFF	TGTGCCAGCAAGGGAGTTACAGGACCAGAGCATGAAGCTTTCTTT
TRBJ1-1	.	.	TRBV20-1	CSTTRRMQKMNTEAFF	TGCAGTACCACTAGGCGGATGCAAAAGATGAACACTGAAGCTTTCTTT
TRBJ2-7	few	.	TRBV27	CASRSRGPPYEQYF	TGTGCCAGCCGAAGCCGGGGGCCCCCCTACGAGCAGTACTTC
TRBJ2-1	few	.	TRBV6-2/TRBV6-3	CASRNGYEQFF	TGTGCCAGCAGAAACGGATATGAGCAGTTCTTC